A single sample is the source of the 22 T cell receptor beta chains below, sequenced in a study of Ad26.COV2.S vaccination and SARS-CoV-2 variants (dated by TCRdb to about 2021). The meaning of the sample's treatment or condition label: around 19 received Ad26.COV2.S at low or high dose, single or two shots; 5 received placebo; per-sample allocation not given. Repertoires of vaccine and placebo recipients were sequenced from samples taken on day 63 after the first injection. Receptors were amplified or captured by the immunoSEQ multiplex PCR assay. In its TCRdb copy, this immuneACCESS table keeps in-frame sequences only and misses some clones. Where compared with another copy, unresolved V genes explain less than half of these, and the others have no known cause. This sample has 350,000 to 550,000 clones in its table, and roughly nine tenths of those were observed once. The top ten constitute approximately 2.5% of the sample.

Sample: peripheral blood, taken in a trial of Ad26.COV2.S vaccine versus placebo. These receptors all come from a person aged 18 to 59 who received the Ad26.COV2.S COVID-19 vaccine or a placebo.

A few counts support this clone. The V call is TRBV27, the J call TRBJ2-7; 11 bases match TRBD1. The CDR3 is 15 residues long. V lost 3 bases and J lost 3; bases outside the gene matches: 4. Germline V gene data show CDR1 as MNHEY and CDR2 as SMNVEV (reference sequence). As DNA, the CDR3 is TGTGCCAGCAGTTTTAGGGGGACAGGGGGCTACGAGCAGTACGTC. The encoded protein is CASSFRGTGGYEQYV.

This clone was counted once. DNA for the CDR3: TGTGCCAGCAGCCCAATGGGGTGGCCCCAGCATTTT. It codes for CASSPMGWPQHF. V gene TRBV7-9 combines with J gene TRBJ1-5; D not certain. CDR1 and CDR2 from the germline V gene are SEHNR and FQNEAQ (reference sequence). The CDR3 runs to 12 residues. V lost 5 bases, J lost 9 bases, and 11 bases lay in between.

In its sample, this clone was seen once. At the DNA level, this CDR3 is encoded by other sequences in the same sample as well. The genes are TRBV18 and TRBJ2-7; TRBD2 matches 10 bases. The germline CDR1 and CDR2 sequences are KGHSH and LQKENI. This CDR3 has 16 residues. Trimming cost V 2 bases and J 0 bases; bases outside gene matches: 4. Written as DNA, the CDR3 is TGTGCCAGCTCACCAGGGCTAGCGGGAGTCTCCTACGAGCAGTACGTC. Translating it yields CASSPGLAGVSYEQYV.

CDR3: CASSPGWVARGTDTQYF. The CDR3 DNA sequence: TGCGCCAGCAGCCCAGGGTGGGTGGCTCGTGGCACAGATACGCAGTATTTT. The rearrangement uses TRBV4-1 and TRBJ2-3, with D tentatively TRBD1 (5 bases). The CDR3 is 17 amino acids. Germline V gives CDR1 MGHRA, CDR2 YSYEKL. The V and J ends lost 4 bases and 1 base respectively, with 18 bases between them.

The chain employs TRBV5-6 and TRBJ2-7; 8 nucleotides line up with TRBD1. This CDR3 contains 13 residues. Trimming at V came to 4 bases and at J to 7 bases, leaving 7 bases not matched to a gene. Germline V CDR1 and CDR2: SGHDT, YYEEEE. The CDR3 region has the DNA TGTGCCAGCAGCCGCGACAGGGGACGTGAGCAGTACGTC. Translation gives CASSRDRGREQYV.

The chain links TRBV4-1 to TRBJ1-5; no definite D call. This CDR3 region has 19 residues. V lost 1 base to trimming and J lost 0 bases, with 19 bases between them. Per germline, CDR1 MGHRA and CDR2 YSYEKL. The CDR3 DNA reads TGCGCCAGCAGCCAAGGATTAATGGGGTTCCGCTATAGCAATCAGCCCCAGCATTTT. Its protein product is CASSQGLMGFRYSNQPQHF.

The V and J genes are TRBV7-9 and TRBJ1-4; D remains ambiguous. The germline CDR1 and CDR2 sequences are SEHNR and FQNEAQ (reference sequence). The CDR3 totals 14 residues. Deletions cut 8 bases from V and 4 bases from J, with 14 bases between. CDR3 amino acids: CASAFTARNEKLFF. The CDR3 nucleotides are TGTGCCAGCGCGTTCACCGCGCGTAATGAAAAACTGTTTTTT.

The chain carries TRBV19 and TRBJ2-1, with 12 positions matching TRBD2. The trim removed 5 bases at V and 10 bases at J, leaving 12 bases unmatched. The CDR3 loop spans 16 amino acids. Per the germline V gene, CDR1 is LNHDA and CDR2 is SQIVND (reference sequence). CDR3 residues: CASSFLPSGGAKEQFF. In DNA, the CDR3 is TGTGCCAGTAGTTTCCTTCCTAGCGGGGGGGCCAAGGAGCAGTTCTTC.

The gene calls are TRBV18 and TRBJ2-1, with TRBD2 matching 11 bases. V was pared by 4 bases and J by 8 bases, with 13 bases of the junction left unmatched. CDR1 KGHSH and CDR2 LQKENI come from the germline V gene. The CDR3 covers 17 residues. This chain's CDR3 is CASSQGLTSGGRDEQFF. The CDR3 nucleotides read TGTGCCAGCTCACAGGGACTAACTAGCGGGGGCCGGGATGAGCAGTTCTTC.

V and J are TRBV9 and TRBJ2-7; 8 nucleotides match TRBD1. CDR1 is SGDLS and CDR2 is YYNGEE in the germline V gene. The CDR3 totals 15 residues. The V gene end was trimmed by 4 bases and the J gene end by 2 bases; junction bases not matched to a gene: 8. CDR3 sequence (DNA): TGTGCCAGCAGCCCAGGGGGCGCGGTTCCCTACGAGCAGTACTTC. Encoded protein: CASSPGGAVPYEQYF. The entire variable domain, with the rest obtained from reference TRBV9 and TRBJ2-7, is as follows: DSGVTQTPKHLITATGQRVTLRCSPRSGDLSVYWYQQSLDQGLQFLIQYYNGEERAKGNILERFSAQQFPDLHSELNLSSLELGDSALYFCASSPGGAVPYEQYFGPGTRLTVT.

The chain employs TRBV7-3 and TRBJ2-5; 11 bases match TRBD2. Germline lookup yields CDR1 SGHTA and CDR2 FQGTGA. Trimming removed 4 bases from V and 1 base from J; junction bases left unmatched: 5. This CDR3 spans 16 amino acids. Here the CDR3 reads CASSSGLAGRQETQYF. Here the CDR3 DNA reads TGTGCCAGCAGCTCCGGACTAGCGGGCCGCCAAGAGACCCAGTACTTC.

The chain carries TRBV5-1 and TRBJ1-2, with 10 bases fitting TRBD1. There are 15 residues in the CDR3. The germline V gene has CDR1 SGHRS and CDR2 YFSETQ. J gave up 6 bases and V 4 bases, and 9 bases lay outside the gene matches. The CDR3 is CASSDPGQGTDGYTF. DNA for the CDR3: TGCGCCAGCAGCGACCCGGGACAGGGGACCGATGGCTACACCTTC.

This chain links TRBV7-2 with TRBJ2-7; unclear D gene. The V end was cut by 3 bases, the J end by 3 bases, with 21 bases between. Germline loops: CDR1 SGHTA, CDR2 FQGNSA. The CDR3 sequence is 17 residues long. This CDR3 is CASSFSSLNRYNYEQYF. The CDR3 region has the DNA TGTGCCAGCAGCTTTAGTTCCCTCAATCGTTATAACTACGAGCAGTACTTC.

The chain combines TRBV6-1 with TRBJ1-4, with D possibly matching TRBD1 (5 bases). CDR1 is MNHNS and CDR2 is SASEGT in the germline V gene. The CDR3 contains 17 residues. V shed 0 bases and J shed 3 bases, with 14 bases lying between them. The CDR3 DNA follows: TGTGCCAGCAGTGAAGCGCTAATTGGGGGATCTAATGAAAAACTGTTTTTT. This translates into CASSEALIGGSNEKLFF.

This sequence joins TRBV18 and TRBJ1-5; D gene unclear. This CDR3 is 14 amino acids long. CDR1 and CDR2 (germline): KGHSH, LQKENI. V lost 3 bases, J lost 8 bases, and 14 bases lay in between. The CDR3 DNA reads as TGTGCCAGCTCACCGTCGGGTGGGAACGAGCCCCAGCATTTT. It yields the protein CASSPSGGNEPQHF.

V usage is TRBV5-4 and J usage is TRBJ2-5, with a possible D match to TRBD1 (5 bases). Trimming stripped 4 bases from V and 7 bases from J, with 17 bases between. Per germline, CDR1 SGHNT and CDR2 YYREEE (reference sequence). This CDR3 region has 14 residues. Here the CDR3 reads CASSGDSLTGTQYF. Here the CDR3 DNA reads TGTGCCAGCAGCGGCGACAGCCTGACGGGGACCCAGTACTTC.

The CDR3 here is CASSSPRTLYEQYF. CDR3 coding DNA: TGTGCCAGCAGTTCCCCCCGGACACTTTACGAGCAGTACTTC. The J gene is TRBJ2-7, the V gene TRBV27; maybe TRBD1 (5 bases). This CDR3 has 14 residues. Trimming cost V 4 bases and J 4 bases, with 14 bases left between them. The germline V gene has CDR1 MNHEY and CDR2 SMNVEV (reference sequence).

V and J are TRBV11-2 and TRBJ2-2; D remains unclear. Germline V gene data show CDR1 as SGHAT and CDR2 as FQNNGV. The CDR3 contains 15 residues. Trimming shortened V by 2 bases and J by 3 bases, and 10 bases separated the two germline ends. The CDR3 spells CASSLLQADTGELFF. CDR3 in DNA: TGTGCCAGCAGCTTATTGCAGGCGGACACCGGGGAGCTGTTTTTT.

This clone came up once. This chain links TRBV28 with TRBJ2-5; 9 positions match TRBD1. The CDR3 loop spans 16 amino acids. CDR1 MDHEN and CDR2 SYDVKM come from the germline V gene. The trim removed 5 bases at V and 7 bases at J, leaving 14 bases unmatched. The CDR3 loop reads CASSPGTGRARGTQYF. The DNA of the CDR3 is TGTGCCAGCAGTCCGGGGACAGGGAGGGCCCGGGGGACCCAGTACTTC.

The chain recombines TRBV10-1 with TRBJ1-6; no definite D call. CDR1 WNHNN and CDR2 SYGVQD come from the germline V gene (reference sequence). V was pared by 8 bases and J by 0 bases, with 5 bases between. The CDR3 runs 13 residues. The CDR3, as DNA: TGCGCCAGCCCAAGCTCCTATAATTCACCCCTCCACTTT. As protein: CASPSSYNSPLHF.

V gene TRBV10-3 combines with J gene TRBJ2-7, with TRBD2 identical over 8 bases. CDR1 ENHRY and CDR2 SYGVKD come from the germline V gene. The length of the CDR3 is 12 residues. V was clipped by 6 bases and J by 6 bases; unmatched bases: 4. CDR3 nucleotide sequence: TGTGCCATCAGCACCCGGGGGGGCGAGCAGTACTTC. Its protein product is CAISTRGGEQYF.

For the CDR3, the DNA is TGCGCCAGCAGCTTTACGGCTGGTGGGAACACTGAAGCTTTCTTT. Its translation is CASSFTAGGNTEAFF. The chain uses TRBV5-1 and TRBJ1-1; D not certain. CDR1 is SGHRS and CDR2 is YFSETQ in the germline V gene. This CDR3 is built from 15 residues. V was trimmed by 2 bases and J by 1 base, leaving 12 bases between them.